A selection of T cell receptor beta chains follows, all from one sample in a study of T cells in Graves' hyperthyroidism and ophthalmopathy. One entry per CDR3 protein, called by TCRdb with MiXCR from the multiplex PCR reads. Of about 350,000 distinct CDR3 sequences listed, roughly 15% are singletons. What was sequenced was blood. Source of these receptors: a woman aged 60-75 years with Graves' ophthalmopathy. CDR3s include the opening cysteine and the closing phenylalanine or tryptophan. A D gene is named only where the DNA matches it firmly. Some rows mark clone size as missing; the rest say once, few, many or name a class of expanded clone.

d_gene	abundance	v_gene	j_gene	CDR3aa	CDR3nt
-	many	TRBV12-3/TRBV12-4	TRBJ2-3	CASSLGRKTSIGTDTQYF	TGTGCCAGCAGTTTGGGCCGAAAGACTAGTATCGGCACAGATACGCAGTATTTT
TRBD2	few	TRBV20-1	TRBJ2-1	CSARGRAGSSYNEQSF	TGCAGTGCTAGAGGTCGAGCGGGAAGCTCCTACAATGAGCAGTCCTTC
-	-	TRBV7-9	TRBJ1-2	CASSLGYYGYTF	TGTGCCAGCAGCTTGGGTTACTATGGCTACACCTTC
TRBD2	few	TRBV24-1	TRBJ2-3	CTTSDRGGITDTQYF	TGTACCACCAGTGACCGCGGGGGGATCACAGATACGCAGTATTTT
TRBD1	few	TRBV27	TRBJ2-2	CASRQQGAETGELFF	TGTGCCAGCAGACAACAGGGGGCCGAGACCGGGGAGCTGTTTTTT
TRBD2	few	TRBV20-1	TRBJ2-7	CSAELAGADEQYF	TGCAGTGCTGAACTAGCGGGAGCCGACGAGCAGTACTTC
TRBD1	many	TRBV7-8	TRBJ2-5	CASSPWGTGDSETQYF	TGTGCCAGCAGCCCGTGGGGGACAGGGGATTCCGAGACCCAGTACTTC
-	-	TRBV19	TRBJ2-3	CASSFRRGFADTQYF	TGTGCCAGTAGTTTCCGACGGGGGTTTGCGGATACGCAGTATTTT
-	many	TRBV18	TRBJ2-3	CASSLTGLDTQYF	TGTGCCAGCTCACTAACAGGGCTAGATACGCAGTATTTT
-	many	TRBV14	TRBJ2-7	CASSQGSGDEQYF	TGTGCCAGCAGCCAAGGGTCGGGCGACGAGCAGTACTTC
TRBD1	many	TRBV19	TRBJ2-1	CASSNWDRGSANDNEQFF	TGTGCCAGTAGTAACTGGGACAGGGGATCCGCTAACGACAATGAGCAGTTCTTC
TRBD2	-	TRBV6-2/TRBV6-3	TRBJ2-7	CASTTRLAGLEQYF	TGTGCCAGCACTACTCGACTAGCGGGTCTCGAGCAGTACTTC
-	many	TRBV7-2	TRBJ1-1	CASSWGRGSLSAFF	TGTGCCAGCAGCTGGGGACGAGGAAGTTTGTCAGCTTTCTTT
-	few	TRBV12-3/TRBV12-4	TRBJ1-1	CASSSDTTEAFF	TGTGCCAGCAGCTCTGACACCACTGAAGCTTTCTTT
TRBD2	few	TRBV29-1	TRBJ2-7	CSVEGLAGYEQYF	TGCAGCGTTGAGGGACTAGCGGGTTACGAGCAGTACTTC
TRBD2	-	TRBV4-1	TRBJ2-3	CASSSRTSGDTDTQYF	TGCGCCAGCAGCTCTCGGACTAGCGGGGATACAGATACGCAGTATTTT
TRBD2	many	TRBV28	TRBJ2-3	CASSPIGRLAGTDTQYF	TGTGCCAGCAGTCCCATCGGCAGACTAGCGGGCACAGATACGCAGTATTTT
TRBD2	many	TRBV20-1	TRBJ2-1	CSARPPGTRNYNEQFF	TGCAGTGCTAGACCCCCCGGGACTAGAAACTACAATGAGCAGTTCTTC